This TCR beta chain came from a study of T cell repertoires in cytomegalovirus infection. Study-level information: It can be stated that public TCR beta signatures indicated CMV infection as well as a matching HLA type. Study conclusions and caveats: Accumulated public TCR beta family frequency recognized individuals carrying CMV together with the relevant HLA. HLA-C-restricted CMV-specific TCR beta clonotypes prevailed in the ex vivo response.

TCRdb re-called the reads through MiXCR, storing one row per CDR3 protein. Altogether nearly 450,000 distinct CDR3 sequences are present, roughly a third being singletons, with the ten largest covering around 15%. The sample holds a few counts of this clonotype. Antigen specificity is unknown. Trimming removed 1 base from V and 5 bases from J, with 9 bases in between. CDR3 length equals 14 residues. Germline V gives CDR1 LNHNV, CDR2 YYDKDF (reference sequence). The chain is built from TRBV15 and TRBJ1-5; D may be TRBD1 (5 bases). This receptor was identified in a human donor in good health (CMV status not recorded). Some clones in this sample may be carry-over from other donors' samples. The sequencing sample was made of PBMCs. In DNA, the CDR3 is TGTGCCACCAGCAGAGTAATGGGGGATCAGCCCCAGCATTTT. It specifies CATSRVMGDQPQHF.